This TCR beta chain was sequenced in a study of regulatory T cells in long-lasting Graves disease. The CDR3 is made up of 15 amino acids. V was shortened by 6 bases and J by 3 bases, with 16 bases between the two germline ends. Germline lookup yields CDR1 MNHNS and CDR2 SASEGT. Whole-study findings and limits: Persistent cases favored TRBV28, TRBJ1-2 and TRBJ2-5. Persistent Graves' patients showed less TCR diversity than newly diagnosed patients showed. Thyroid tissue was not studied; only peripheral blood was.

HTBI primers from iRepertoire and Arm-PCR of CDR3 regions yielded the TCR beta libraries. TCRdb itself ran the multiplex PCR reads through MiXCR, one entry per CDR3 protein. The sample has 350,000 to 550,000 distinct CDR3 sequences; 14% are singletons. Sample time point: newly diagnosed GD, antithyroid drugs for less than 3 months. PBMCs were the source of the RNA used for TCR sequencing. One endocrinology department in Xi'an, China, was where patients came from. This clonotype appeared many times. Its antigen is undetermined. This sample also belongs to another study, concerning T cells in Graves' hyperthyroidism and ophthalmopathy.

The clonotype comes from a woman in her forties or fifties with Graves disease. V gene TRBV6-1 combines with J gene TRBJ2-3; D gene ambiguous. Sequences were derived from peripheral blood mononuclear cells (PBMCs), sampled at new diagnosis, from a patient treated with antithyroid drugs. The CDR3, as DNA: TGTGCCAGCAGCCTTATGTTTGGTGGGACAGATACGCAGTATTTT. As protein: CASSLMFGGTDTQYF.